A selection of T cell receptor beta chains follows, all from one sample in a study of response to subunit inactivated influenza vaccine. MiXCR, run by TCRdb on the RT-PCR reads, gives a single entry per CDR3 protein. The data hold around 580,000 distinct CDR3 sequences, with about 11% observed a single time. This material consisted of PBMCs from blood, taken on the day of vaccination. The receptors derive from a man between 50 and 59 years old who received an inactivated influenza vaccine. Both conserved end residues are part of each CDR3. Clone size is stated in some rows and not others, as once, few, many or a class when expanded.

V gene: TRBV24-1
CDR3 length: 16
clone size: -
CDR3 protein: CATSDRNRGSHNEQFF

V gene: TRBV10-3
CDR3 length: 16
clone size: many
CDR3 protein: CAISESIGGRAPVTFF

V gene: TRBV20-1
CDR3 length: 13
clone size: -
CDR3 protein: CSARREPVVTQYF

V gene: TRBV28
CDR3 length: 17
clone size: -
CDR3 protein: CASSFLAGGLTGYEQYF

V gene: TRBV5-8
CDR3 length: 15
clone size: few
CDR3 protein: CASSNRLGNYNEQFF

V gene: TRBV20-1
CDR3 length: 16
clone size: few
CDR3 protein: CSARRSGIHSYNEQFF

V gene: TRBV6-5
CDR3 length: 14
clone size: few
CDR3 protein: CASSYGFSSYEQYF

V gene: TRBV14
CDR3 length: 16
clone size: many
CDR3 protein: CASSQGLGRNSYEQYF

V gene: TRBV20-1
CDR3 length: 15
clone size: few
CDR3 protein: CSARGAPTSTDTQYF

V gene: TRBV20-1
CDR3 length: 13
clone size: -
CDR3 protein: CSARLPQAYGYTF

V gene: TRBV12-3/TRBV12-4
CDR3 length: 15
clone size: many
CDR3 protein: CASSRDSRSTDTQYF

V gene: TRBV7-9
CDR3 length: 14
clone size: once
CDR3 protein: CASGFGDNTDTQYF

V gene: TRBV24-1
CDR3 length: 12
clone size: many
CDR3 protein: CATGLASDTQYF

V gene: TRBV5-1
CDR3 length: 15
clone size: -
CDR3 protein: CASSPDNGLRAEQFF

V gene: TRBV6-1
CDR3 length: 14
clone size: -
CDR3 protein: CASSRGRGGSEQYF

V gene: TRBV14
CDR3 length: 14
clone size: few
CDR3 protein: CASSPGTGYSPLHF

V gene: TRBV3-1
CDR3 length: 14
clone size: many
CDR3 protein: CASSPRTDTGELFF